This T cell receptor beta chain comes out of a study of T cells expressing NK-cell markers (dated by TCRdb to 2019 to 2021). Regarding the study in general: Three sorted T-cell subsets (CD3+CD56+NKG2C+, CD3+CD56+NKG2C- and CD3+CD56-NKG2C+) from several donors had their TCR beta-chain repertoires profiled. Among the eight sequenced donors, seven were HCMV-seropositive and one was HCMV-seronegative. The study sequenced eight donors, all healthy volunteers chosen at random: three men and five women. Sequencing of the libraries produced 2 x 150 bp reads on Illumina HiSeq 2000/2500, MiSeq or NextSeq.

The germline V gene (reference sequence) specifies DFQATT as CDR1 and SNEGSKA as CDR2. Including cysteine and phenylalanine, the CDR3 has 17 amino acids. The record lacks a DNA sequence. Beyond this particular receptor, the publication reports: Whether the expanded NKG2C-expressing T cell clones were specific for HCMV antigens remained unclear. In six donors, the dominant CD3+CD56+NKG2C+ clonotypes were among the top 10 CD8+ clonotypes and accounted for about 1.0-7.5% of CD8+ T cells. Those dominant clonotypes were again the most abundant among CD3+CD56-NKG2C+ cells in a handful of donors, at about 28.3-65%.

HCMV serostatus was determined by detecting HCMV-specific IgG in serum with a commercial ELISA kit. Peripheral blood mononuclear cells were isolated from blood by Ficoll density gradient centrifugation. With respect to this clonotype: What antigen it recognizes has not been identified.

Sequenced using an Illumina HiSeq 2000. The TCR beta cDNA libraries were made using 5'RACE template switching, a step that added both a universal primer site and unique molecular identifiers. cDNA synthesis was primed from the TCR beta constant segment and was followed by two successive PCR amplification steps. In the original analysis: MIGEC was used to demultiplex reads and group the reads by UMI, and MiTCR was used to assemble and quantify clonotypes. To exclude erroneous sequences, any TCR cDNA sequence not supported by at least two reads was discarded. The tcR package was used for downstream repertoire analysis, and clonotypes were matched between fractions using CDR3 nucleotide sequence together with V segment. VDJmatch was used to annotate antigen specificity against VDJdb, with one amino acid substitution in CDR3 permitted. TCRdb reprocessed the reads, so every CDR3 protein sequence counts as one entry and DNA is not shown. The V and J calls follow TCRdb's processing rather than the paper's. In this sample's table one finds 350,000 to 450,000 distinct CDR3 sequences. The ten largest account for around 5.3% of the sample.

This chain is built from TRBV20-1 and TRBJ2-5; the TCRdb D gene call, TRBD2, has no DNA to confirm it. This receptor was identified in a man aged 18 to 69 in good health. The sample was blood T cells: a sorted CD56 or NKG2C T cell subset, CD4+ or CD8+ T cells, or bulk PBMC T cells (not recorded which). This receptor has the CDR3 CSAPNPGLAAQQETQYF.